The 4 T cell receptor beta chains listed next were all sequenced from one sample in a study of T cells after yellow fever vaccination. TCRdb called the 5' RACE reads again in MiXCR, with one record for every CDR3 protein. The sample has more than 300,000 distinct CDR3 sequences; 3.5% to 4.5% are singletons. The source material was PBMCs, sampled 15 days after the yellow fever booster vaccination. Source of these receptors: a man younger than 35 who received the YFV17D yellow fever vaccine.

This clonotype was seen repeatedly, ten times or more. This chain connects TRBV29-1 to TRBJ2-3, with 11 bases that match TRBD2. This CDR3 spans 15 amino acids. V gave up 5 bases and J gave up 2 bases; unmatched junction bases: 6. The germline V gene encodes CDR1 SQVTM and CDR2 ANQGSEA. The CDR3 spells CSVKTSGDFTDTQYF. DNA for the CDR3: TGCAGCGTTAAGACTAGCGGGGACTTCACAGATACGCAGTATTTT.

This clonotype was seen ten or more times. J is TRBJ1-1 and V is TRBV20-1; no reliable D call. The V and J ends lost 3 bases and 5 bases respectively, with 13 bases between them. Germline V gene sequence: CDR1 DFQATT, CDR2 SNEGSKA (reference sequence). This CDR3 is built from 13 residues. CDR3 DNA: TGCAGTGCTAGTGTGGTGGTGGTTACTGAAGCTTTCTTT. This translates into CSASVVVVTEAFF.

Ten or more counts support this clonotype. In nucleotides, the CDR3 is TGTGCCAGCGCCGTTAACTATGGCTACACCTTC. Translated: CASAVNYGYTF. V and J are TRBV2 and TRBJ1-2, with no clear D. V lost 8 bases to trimming and J lost 1 base, with 5 bases between them. Germline V gives CDR1 SNHLY, CDR2 FYNNEI. This CDR3 has 11 amino acids. Supplemented by reference TRBV2 and TRBJ1-2, the full variable domain reads EPEVTQTPSHQVTQMGQEVILRCVPISNHLYFYWYRQILGQKVEFLVSFYNNEISEKSEIFDDQFSVERPDGSNFTLKIRSTKLEDSAMYFCASAVNYGYTFGSGTRLTVV.

The sample holds a few counts of this clonotype. The chain combines TRBV6-2 or TRBV6-3 with TRBJ2-5; 8 positions agree with TRBD2. Germline V gives CDR1 MNHEY, CDR2 SVGEGT. J was trimmed by 5 bases and V by 6 bases; bases with no gene match: 8. The CDR3 spans 14 residues. The CDR3 bases are TGTGCCAGCAGCAGCGGGGGCCCTTGGGAGACCCAGTACTTC. Translated, it gives CASSSGGPWETQYF.